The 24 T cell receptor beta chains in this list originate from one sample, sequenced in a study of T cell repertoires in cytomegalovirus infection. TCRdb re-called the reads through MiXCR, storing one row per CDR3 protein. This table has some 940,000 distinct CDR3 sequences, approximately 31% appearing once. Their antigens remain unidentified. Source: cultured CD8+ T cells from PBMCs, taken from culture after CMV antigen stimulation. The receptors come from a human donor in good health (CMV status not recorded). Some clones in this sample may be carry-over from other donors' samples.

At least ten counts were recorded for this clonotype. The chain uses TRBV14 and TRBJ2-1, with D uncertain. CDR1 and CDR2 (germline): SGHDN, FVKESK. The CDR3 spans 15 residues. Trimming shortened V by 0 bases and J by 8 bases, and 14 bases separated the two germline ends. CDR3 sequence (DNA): TGTGCCAGCAGCCAAGAAGGGTGGCCGGGCGATGAGCAGTTCTTC. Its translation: CASSQEGWPGDEQFF.

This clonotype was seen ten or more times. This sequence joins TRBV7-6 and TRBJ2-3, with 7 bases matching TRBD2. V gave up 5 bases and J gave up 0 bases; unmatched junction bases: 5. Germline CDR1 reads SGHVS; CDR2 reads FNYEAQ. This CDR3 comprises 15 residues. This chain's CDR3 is CASSPSGASTDTQYF. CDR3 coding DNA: TGTGCCAGCAGCCCCAGCGGGGCTAGCACAGATACGCAGTATTTT.

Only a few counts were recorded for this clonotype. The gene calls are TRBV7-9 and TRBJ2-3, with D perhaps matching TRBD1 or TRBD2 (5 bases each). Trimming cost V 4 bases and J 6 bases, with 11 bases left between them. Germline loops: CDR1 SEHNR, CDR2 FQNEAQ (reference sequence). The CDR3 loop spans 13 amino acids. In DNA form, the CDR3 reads TGTGCCAGCAGCTCGGGGCCGGTTGATACGCAGTATTTT. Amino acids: CASSSGPVDTQYF.

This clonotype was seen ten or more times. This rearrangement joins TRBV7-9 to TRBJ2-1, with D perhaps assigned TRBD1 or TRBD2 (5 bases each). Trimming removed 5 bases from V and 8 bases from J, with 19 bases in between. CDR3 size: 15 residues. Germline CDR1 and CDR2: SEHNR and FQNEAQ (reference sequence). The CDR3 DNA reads TGTGCCAGCAGCCCCTTCGGCAGGGACCGCGATGAGCAGTTCTTC. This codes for CASSPFGRDRDEQFF. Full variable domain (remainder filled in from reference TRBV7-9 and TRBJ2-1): DTGVSQNPRHKITKRGQNVTFRCDPISEHNRLYWYRQTLGQGPEFLTYFQNEAQLEKSRLLSDRFSAERPKGSFSTLEIQRTEQGDSAMYLCASSPFGRDRDEQFFGPGTRLTVL.

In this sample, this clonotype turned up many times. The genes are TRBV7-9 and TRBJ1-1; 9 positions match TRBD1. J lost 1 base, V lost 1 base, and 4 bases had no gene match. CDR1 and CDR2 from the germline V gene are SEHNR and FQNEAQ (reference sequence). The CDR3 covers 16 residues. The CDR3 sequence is CASSLGGQGTNTEAFF. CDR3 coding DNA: TGTGCCAGCAGCTTAGGTGGACAGGGGACGAACACTGAAGCTTTCTTT.

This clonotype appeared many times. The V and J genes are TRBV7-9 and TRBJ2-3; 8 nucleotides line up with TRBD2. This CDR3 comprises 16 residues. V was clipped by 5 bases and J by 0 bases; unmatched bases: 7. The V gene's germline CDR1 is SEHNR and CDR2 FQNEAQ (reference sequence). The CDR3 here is CASSPSQRGSTDTQYF. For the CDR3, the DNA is TGTGCCAGCAGCCCATCGCAGCGGGGGAGCACAGATACGCAGTATTTT.

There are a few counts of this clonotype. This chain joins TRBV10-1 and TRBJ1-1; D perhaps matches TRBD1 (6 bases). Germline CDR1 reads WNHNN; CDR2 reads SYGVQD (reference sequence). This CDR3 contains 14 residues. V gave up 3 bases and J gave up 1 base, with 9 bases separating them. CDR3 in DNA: TGCGCCAGCAGTGATTGGGACACGAACACTGAAGCTTTCTTT. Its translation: CASSDWDTNTEAFF.

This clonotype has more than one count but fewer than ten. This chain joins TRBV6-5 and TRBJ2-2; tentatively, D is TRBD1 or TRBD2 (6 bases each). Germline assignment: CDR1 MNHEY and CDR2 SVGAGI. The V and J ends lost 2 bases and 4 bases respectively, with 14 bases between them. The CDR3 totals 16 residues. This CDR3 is CASSYQGLASTGELFF. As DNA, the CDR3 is TGTGCCAGCAGTTACCAGGGGCTAGCGAGCACCGGGGAGCTGTTTTTT.

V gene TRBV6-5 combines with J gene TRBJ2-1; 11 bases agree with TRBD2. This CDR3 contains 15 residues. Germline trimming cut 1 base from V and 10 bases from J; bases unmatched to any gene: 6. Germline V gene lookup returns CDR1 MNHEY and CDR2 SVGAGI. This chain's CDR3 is CASSYFELAGAEQFF. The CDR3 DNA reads TGTGCCAGCAGTTACTTCGAACTAGCGGGGGCGGAGCAGTTCTTC.

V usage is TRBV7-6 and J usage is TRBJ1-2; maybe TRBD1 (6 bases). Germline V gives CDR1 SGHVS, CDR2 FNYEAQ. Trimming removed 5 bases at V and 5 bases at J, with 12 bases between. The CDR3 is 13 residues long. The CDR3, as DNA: TGTGCCAGCAGCCCCGGGACAAGATATGGCTACACCTTC. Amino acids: CASSPGTRYGYTF.

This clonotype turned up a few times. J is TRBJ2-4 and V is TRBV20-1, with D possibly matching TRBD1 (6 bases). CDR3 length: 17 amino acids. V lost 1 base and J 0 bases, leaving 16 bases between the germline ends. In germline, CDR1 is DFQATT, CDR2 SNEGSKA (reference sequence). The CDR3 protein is CSARGTWQGIAKNIQYF. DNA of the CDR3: TGCAGTGCTAGAGGGACATGGCAGGGGATAGCCAAAAACATTCAGTACTTC.

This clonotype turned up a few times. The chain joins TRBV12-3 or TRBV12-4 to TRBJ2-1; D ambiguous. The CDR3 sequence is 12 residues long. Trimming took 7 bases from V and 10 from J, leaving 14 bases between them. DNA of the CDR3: TGTGCCAGCACCTTTCGAGTTGGCGAGCAGTTCTTC. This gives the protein CASTFRVGEQFF.

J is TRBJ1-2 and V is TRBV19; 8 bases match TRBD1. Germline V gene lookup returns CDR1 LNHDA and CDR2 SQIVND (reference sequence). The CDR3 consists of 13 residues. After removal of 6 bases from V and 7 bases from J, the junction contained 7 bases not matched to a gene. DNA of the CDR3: TGTGCCAGTAGCTTGGACAGGGAGCGTGGCTACACCTTC. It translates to CASSLDRERGYTF. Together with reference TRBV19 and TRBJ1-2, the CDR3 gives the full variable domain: DGGITQSPKYLFRKEGQNVTLSCEQNLNHDAMYWYRQDPGQGLRLIYYSQIVNDFQKGDIAEGYSVSREKKESFPLTVTSAQKNPTAFYLCASSLDRERGYTFGSGTRLTVV.

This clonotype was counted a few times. As DNA, the CDR3 is TGTGCCAGCACAGGTGTGTACGACAGGGGTCTGCAGCCCCAGCATTTT. Translated, it gives CASTGVYDRGLQPQHF. The chain carries TRBV6-6 and TRBJ1-5; 8 bases map to TRBD1. Unmatched junction bases numbered 15, after V lost 7 bases and J lost 7 bases. Germline V lookup: CDR1 MNHNY, CDR2 SVGAGI (reference sequence). The CDR3 spans 16 residues.

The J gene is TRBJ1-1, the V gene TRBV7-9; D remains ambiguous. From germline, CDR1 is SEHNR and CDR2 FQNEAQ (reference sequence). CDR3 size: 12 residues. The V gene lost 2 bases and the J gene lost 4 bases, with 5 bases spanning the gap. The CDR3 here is CASSLRITEAFF. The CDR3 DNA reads TGTGCCAGCAGCTTACGGATCACTGAAGCTTTCTTT.

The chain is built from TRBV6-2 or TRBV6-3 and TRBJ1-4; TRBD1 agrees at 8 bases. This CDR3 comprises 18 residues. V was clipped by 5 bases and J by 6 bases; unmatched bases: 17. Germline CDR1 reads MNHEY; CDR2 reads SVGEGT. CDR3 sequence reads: CASSKDYPSGGGDEKLFF. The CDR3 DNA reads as TGTGCCAGCAGTAAAGACTATCCCTCAGGGGGCGGAGATGAAAAACTGTTTTTT.

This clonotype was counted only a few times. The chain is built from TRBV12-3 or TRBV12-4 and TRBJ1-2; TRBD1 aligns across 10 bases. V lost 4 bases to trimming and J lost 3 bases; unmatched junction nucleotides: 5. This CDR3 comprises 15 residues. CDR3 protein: CASSYRTGGDYGYTF. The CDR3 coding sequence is TGTGCCAGCAGTTATAGGACAGGGGGAGACTATGGCTACACCTTC.

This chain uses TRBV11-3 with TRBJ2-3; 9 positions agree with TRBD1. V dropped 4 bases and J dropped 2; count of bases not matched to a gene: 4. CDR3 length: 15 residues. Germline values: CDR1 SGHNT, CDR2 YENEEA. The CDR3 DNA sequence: TGTGCCAGCAGCTCCCGGGACAGGGACACAGATACGCAGTATTTT. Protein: CASSSRDRDTDTQYF.

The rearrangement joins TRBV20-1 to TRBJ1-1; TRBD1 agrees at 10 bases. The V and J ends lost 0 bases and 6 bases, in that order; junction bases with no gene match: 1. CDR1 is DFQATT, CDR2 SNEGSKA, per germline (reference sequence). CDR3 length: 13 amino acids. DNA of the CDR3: TGCAGTGCTAGAGAGGGACAGGGGCCTGAAGCTTTCTTT. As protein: CSAREGQGPEAFF.

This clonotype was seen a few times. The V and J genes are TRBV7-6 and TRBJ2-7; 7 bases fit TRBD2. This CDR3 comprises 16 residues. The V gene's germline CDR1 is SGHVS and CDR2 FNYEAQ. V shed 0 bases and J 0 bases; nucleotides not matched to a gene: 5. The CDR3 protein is CASSLAAGESSYEQYF. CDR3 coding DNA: TGTGCCAGCAGCTTAGCTGCGGGGGAAAGCTCCTACGAGCAGTACTTC.

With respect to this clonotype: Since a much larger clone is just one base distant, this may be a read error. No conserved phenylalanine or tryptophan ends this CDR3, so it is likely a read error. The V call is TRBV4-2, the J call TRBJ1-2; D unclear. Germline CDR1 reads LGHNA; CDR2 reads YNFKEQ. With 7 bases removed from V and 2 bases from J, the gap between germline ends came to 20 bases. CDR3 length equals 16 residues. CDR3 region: CASKRVEVCCNYGYTY. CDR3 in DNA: TGTGCCAGCAAGAGGGTAGAGGTTTGCTGCAACTATGGCTACACCTAC.

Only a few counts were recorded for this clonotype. The CDR3 region is CASSPGQGVHYEQYV. The CDR3 DNA follows: TGTGCCAGCAGCCCTGGACAGGGGGTCCATTACGAGCAGTACGTC. The rearrangement uses TRBV7-3 and TRBJ2-7; 10 nucleotides line up with TRBD1. V was clipped by 5 bases and J by 4 bases; unmatched bases: 8. The CDR3 is 15 amino acids. Per germline, CDR1 SGHTA and CDR2 FQGTGA.

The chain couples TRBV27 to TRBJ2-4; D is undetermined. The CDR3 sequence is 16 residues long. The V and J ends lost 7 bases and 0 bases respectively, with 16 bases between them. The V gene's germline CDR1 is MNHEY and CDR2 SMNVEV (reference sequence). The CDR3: CASIEVVGLAKNIQYF. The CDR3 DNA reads TGTGCCAGCATAGAAGTAGTGGGCTTAGCCAAAAACATTCAGTACTTC.

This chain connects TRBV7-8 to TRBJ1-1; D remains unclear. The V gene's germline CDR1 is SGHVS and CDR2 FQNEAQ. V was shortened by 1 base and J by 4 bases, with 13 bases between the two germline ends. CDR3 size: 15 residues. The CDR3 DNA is TGTGCCAGCAGCTTAGGTGTCTGGGCGGGCACTGAAGCTTTCTTT. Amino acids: CASSLGVWAGTEAFF.